A single sample gave rise to the 22 T cell receptor beta chains below, sequenced in a study of beta chain features in type 1 diabetes. Study observations and caveats: In all four CD4+ subsets, TCRB CDR3 length was significantly, moderately reduced in type 1 diabetes.

All of the isolated RNA was reverse transcribed, so expressed TCRB transcripts were sequenced. Sequencing used immunoSEQ multiplex PCR; TCRdb keeps in-frame clones, though not all of them. The table has about 170,000 clones, around 8% seen once. These receptors have no identified antigens. The sequenced material came from central memory CD4+ T cells from blood. These receptors came from a woman in her thirties or forties with type 1 diabetes.

The genes are TRBV9 and TRBJ1-3; D remains ambiguous. Germline-derived CDR1 and CDR2 are SGDLS and YYNGEE. The CDR3 covers 14 residues. Trimming stripped 3 bases from V and 0 bases from J, with 7 bases between. The CDR3: CASSATLSGNTIYF. The CDR3 coding sequence is TGTGCCAGCAGCGCGACTCTCTCTGGAAACACCATATATTTT.

This clone has at least ten counts. This chain uses TRBV29-1 with TRBJ2-5, with TRBD1 matching 8 bases. Trimming took 0 bases from V and 2 from J; bases not matched to a gene: 11. The CDR3 runs 17 residues. The V gene's germline CDR1 is SQVTM and CDR2 ANQGSEA. Written as DNA, the CDR3 is TGCAGCGTTGAAGATCAAACTCAGACAGGGGCTCAAGAGACCCAGTACTTC. Its protein is CSVEDQTQTGAQETQYF.

This clone was seen only a few times. The CDR3 DNA sequence: TGTGCCAGCAGCTTAGCACTTGCTGGCGAGCAGTACTTC. Translated, it gives CASSLALAGEQYF. V is TRBV7-3 and J is TRBJ2-7; D remains unclear. Looked up from germline, CDR1 is SGHTA and CDR2 is FQGTGA. Trimming stripped 2 bases from V and 6 bases from J, with 11 bases between. This CDR3 contains 13 residues.

This clone turned up a few times. The chain uses TRBV7-2 and TRBJ2-3, with 7 bases aligning to TRBD2. There are 17 residues in the CDR3. V dropped 1 base and J dropped 5; count of bases not matched to a gene: 12. Looked up from germline, CDR1 is SGHTA and CDR2 is FQGNSA. For the CDR3, the DNA is TGTGCCAGCAGCTTAGTGATAGGTGGGGGGGGTAAAGATACGCAGTATTTT. Residues: CASSLVIGGGGKDTQYF.

Ten or more counts support this clone. V and J are TRBV4-3 and TRBJ1-5; D uncertain. The germline CDR1 and CDR2 sequences are LGHNA and YSLEER. V lost 0 bases and J lost 1, with 10 bases in between. The length of the CDR3 is 16 residues. The chain's CDR3 is CASSQELTPSNQPQHF. In DNA, the CDR3 is TGCGCCAGCAGCCAAGAACTGACACCCAGCAATCAGCCCCAGCATTTT.

Here the CDR3 DNA reads TGTGCCTGGGAGGGGGGGCGGGAGGAGCAGTTCTTC. Protein: CAWEGGREEQFF. The genes are TRBV30 and TRBJ2-1, with a tentative D call TRBD2 (7 bases). V was trimmed by 5 bases and J by 10 bases, leaving 15 bases between them. The CDR3 sequence is 12 residues long. Per the germline V gene, CDR1 is GTSNPN and CDR2 is SVGIG (reference sequence). Full variable domain (outside the CDR3, taken from reference TRBV30 and TRBJ2-1): SQTIHQWPATLVQPVGSPLSLECTVEGTSNPNLYWYRQAAGRGLQLLFYSVGIGQISSEVPQNLSASRPQDRQFILSSKKLLLSDSGFYLCAWEGGREEQFFGPGTRLTVL.

This clone was counted a few times. The chain carries TRBV19 and TRBJ2-7; D is perhaps TRBD2 (6 bases). The germline CDR1 and CDR2 sequences are LNHDA and SQIVND (reference sequence). V was trimmed by 6 bases and J by 3 bases, leaving 18 bases between them. The CDR3 consists of 15 residues. CDR3 DNA: TGTGCCAGTAGCCCGTTGAGGGAGCGGGTCTACGAGCAGTACTTC. Translation: CASSPLRERVYEQYF. Full variable domain (missing parts from reference TRBV19 and TRBJ2-7): DGGITQSPKYLFRKEGQNVTLSCEQNLNHDAMYWYRQDPGQGLRLIYYSQIVNDFQKGDIAEGYSVSREKKESFPLTVTSAQKNPTAFYLCASSPLRERVYEQYFGPGTRLTVT.

The V gene is TRBV18, the J gene TRBJ2-1; D gene ambiguous. V lost 3 bases and J 0 bases, leaving 15 bases between the germline ends. The germline gives CDR1 KGHSH, CDR2 LQKENI. The CDR3 consists of 17 residues. CDR3: CASSPSRSPSSYNEQFF. For the CDR3, the DNA is TGTGCCAGCTCACCGTCGAGGTCCCCCAGCTCCTACAATGAGCAGTTCTTC.

The chain recombines TRBV5-6 with TRBJ2-7, with D possibly being TRBD2 (6 bases). Germline lookup yields CDR1 SGHDT and CDR2 YYEEEE. Deletions cut 4 bases from V and 4 bases from J, with 15 bases between. This CDR3 is built from 14 residues. CDR3 sequence reads: CASSGDLGGYEQYF. The CDR3 coding sequence is TGTGCCAGCAGCGGGGACTTGGGAGGTTACGAGCAGTACTTC.

This clone was counted between two and nine times. The chain links TRBV18 to TRBJ1-1; tentative D call: TRBD1 (6 bases). The CDR3 is made up of 15 amino acids. Per germline, CDR1 KGHSH and CDR2 LQKENI. The ends were cut back, 3 bases at V and 5 bases at J, with 16 bases in the middle. CDR3 region: CASSPVPVTGTEAFF. CDR3 nucleotides: TGTGCCAGCTCACCCGTTCCGGTGACAGGAACTGAAGCTTTCTTT.

V usage is TRBV9 and J usage is TRBJ1-1; D ambiguous. The ends were cut back, 3 bases at V and 2 bases at J, with 8 bases in the middle. Germline lookup yields CDR1 SGDLS and CDR2 YYNGEE. The CDR3 runs to 13 residues. The CDR3 protein is CASSGNRNTEAFF. The CDR3 nucleotides read TGTGCCAGCAGCGGCAACAGAAACACTGAAGCTTTCTTT.

This clone has just a few counts. The chain links TRBV7-9 to TRBJ2-5; D unresolved. The V and J ends lost 4 bases and 0 bases respectively, with 3 bases between them. Germline CDR1 and CDR2: SEHNR and FQNEAQ (reference sequence). CDR3 size: 12 residues. This CDR3 reads CASSSYQETQYF. The DNA for the CDR3 is TGTGCCAGCAGCTCGTACCAAGAGACCCAGTACTTC. The whole variable domain, filled in from reference TRBV7-9 and TRBJ2-5, reads DTGVSQNPRHKITKRGQNVTFRCDPISEHNRLYWYRQTLGQGPEFLTYFQNEAQLEKSRLLSDRFSAERPKGSFSTLEIQRTEQGDSAMYLCASSSYQETQYFGPGTRLLVL.

The chain combines TRBV4-3 with TRBJ1-3; no reliable D call. Trimming took off 0 bases at V and 4 bases at J, with 16 bases between the two ends. This CDR3 has 17 residues. CDR1 is LGHNA, CDR2 YSLEER, per germline. CDR3 sequence reads: CASSQDPPGMKGNTIYF. The CDR3 region has the DNA TGCGCCAGCAGCCAAGACCCCCCGGGAATGAAGGGAAACACCATATATTTT.

This clone occurred a few times. The chain links TRBV4-3 to TRBJ2-3; TRBD1 is a possible D gene (5 bases). This CDR3 is 17 amino acids long. Germline CDR1 and CDR2: LGHNA and YSLEER. The V end lost 1 base, the J end lost 0 bases, and 14 bases lay between the germline ends. CDR3 residues: CASSQAPTVSSTDTQYF. In DNA, the CDR3 is TGCGCCAGCAGCCAAGCCCCGACAGTCTCTAGCACAGATACGCAGTATTTT.

This chain links TRBV7-9 with TRBJ2-2, with 11 bases fitting TRBD1. This CDR3 spans 17 amino acids. The V and J ends lost 6 bases and 4 bases, in that order; junction bases with no gene match: 10. Germline V gives CDR1 SEHNR, CDR2 FQNEAQ (reference sequence). CDR3 residues: CASSLYRDRGATGELFF. In nucleotides, the CDR3 is TGTGCCAGCAGTTTGTACCGGGACAGGGGGGCCACCGGGGAGCTGTTTTTT.

The chain combines TRBV7-3 with TRBJ2-1; TRBD1 matches 10 bases. The CDR3 length is 13 residues. V lost 4 bases and J lost 8; bases outside the gene matches: 2. Per germline, CDR1 SGHTA and CDR2 FQGTGA. The CDR3 reads CASSWTGGDEQFF. The CDR3 DNA is TGTGCCAGCAGCTGGACAGGGGGGGATGAGCAGTTCTTC. The variable domain in full, completed from reference TRBV7-3 and TRBJ2-1, reads GAGVSQTPSNKVTEKGKYVELRCDPISGHTALYWYRQSLGQGPEFLIYFQGTGAADDSGLPNDRFFAVRPEGSVSTLKIQRTERGDSAVYLCASSWTGGDEQFFGPGTRLTVL.

This clone occurred a few times. The chain links TRBV5-4 to TRBJ1-1; a possible D gene is TRBD1 (6 bases). Germline CDR1 and CDR2: SGHNT and YYREEE (reference sequence). Trimming pared 4 bases from V and 2 bases from J, leaving 12 bases between. This CDR3 contains 14 residues. The CDR3 here is CASSPTGTNTEAFF. CDR3 nucleotides: TGTGCCAGCAGCCCGACAGGCACCAACACTGAAGCTTTCTTT. The variable domain in full, completed from reference TRBV5-4 and TRBJ1-1, reads ETGVTQSPTHLIKTRGQQVTLRCSSQSGHNTVSWYQQALGQGPQFIFQYYREEENGRGNFPPRFSGLQFPNYSSELNVNALELDDSALYLCASSPTGTNTEAFFGQGTRLTVV.

The chain recombines TRBV9 with TRBJ1-3; 10 nucleotides match TRBD1. The germline V gene encodes CDR1 SGDLS and CDR2 YYNGEE. The CDR3 totals 17 residues. The V segment lost 5 bases and the J segment 4 bases; nucleotides outside the gene matches: 12. The chain's CDR3 is CASSPNPRDRGGNTIYF. In nucleotides, the CDR3 is TGTGCCAGCAGTCCTAATCCGAGGGACAGGGGAGGAAACACCATATATTTT.

This clone occurred a few times. V is TRBV9 and J is TRBJ2-3, with TRBD2 identical over 7 bases. The CDR3 contains 16 residues. With V trimmed by 3 bases and J by 0 bases, 7 bases remained unmatched. CDR1 and CDR2 (germline): SGDLS, YYNGEE. The CDR3 loop is CASSGGLGGSTDTQYF. CDR3 DNA sequence: TGTGCCAGCAGCGGAGGGTTGGGGGGGAGCACAGATACGCAGTATTTT. The entire variable domain, with the rest obtained from reference TRBV9 and TRBJ2-3, is as follows: DSGVTQTPKHLITATGQRVTLRCSPRSGDLSVYWYQQSLDQGLQFLIQYYNGEERAKGNILERFSAQQFPDLHSELNLSSLELGDSALYFCASSGGLGGSTDTQYFGPGTRLTVL.

This clone was counted only a few times. The gene calls are TRBV9 and TRBJ2-7; a weak D match, TRBD2 (5 bases). CDR1 and CDR2 from the germline V gene are SGDLS and YYNGEE. V gave up 3 bases and J gave up 2 bases, with 9 bases separating them. This CDR3 contains 13 residues. The CDR3 loop reads CASSGRSPYEQYF. The CDR3 coding sequence is TGTGCCAGCAGCGGGAGGTCCCCCTACGAGCAGTACTTC.

This chain uses TRBV27 with TRBJ2-5; possible D gene TRBD1, 8 bases. Germline CDR1 reads MNHEY; CDR2 reads SMNVEV (reference sequence). This CDR3 has 15 residues. The V gene lost 5 bases and the J gene lost 5 bases, with 18 bases spanning the gap. The CDR3 reads CASSINRGRVETQYF. The CDR3 DNA is TGTGCCAGCAGTATCAACAGGGGGAGGGTGGAGACCCAGTACTTC.

The rearrangement links TRBV11-2 to TRBJ1-2; the match to TRBD1 covers 10 bases. CDR1 and CDR2 from the germline V gene are SGHAT and FQNNGV. V gave up 5 bases and J gave up 3 bases; unmatched junction bases: 6. CDR3 length: 15 amino acids. The CDR3 sequence is CASSGRTGGYYGYTF. The CDR3 nucleotides are TGTGCCAGCAGCGGGAGGACAGGGGGGTACTATGGCTACACCTTC.